Each of the 12 T cell receptor beta chains below was sequenced from the same sample in a study of CD8 T cells in ankylosing spondylitis. Study findings and constraints: Roughly eight highly homologous variants made up a TCR beta motif that seemed to typify ankylosing spondylitis blood.

Using its own MiXCR run on the 5' RACE reads, TCRdb lists one record per CDR3 protein. This table holds 450,000 to 550,000 distinct CDR3 sequences, over 4% found once. These receptors have no identified antigens. The material sequenced was blood, either unsorted or a sorted T cell fraction (not recorded which). The source of these receptors is a male donor with ankylosing spondylitis.

Many counts were recorded for this clonotype. J is TRBJ2-1 and V is TRBV7-2; TRBD2 aligns across 11 bases. CDR3 size: 13 residues. Germline loops: CDR1 SGHTA, CDR2 FQGNSA. V trimming: 10 bases; J trimming: 10 bases; junction bases outside the gene matches: 9. CDR3 bases: TGTGCCACCGGACTAGCGGGCCCAAGGGAGCAGTTCTTC. Translating gives CATGLAGPREQFF.

This clonotype was seen many times. V is TRBV6-2 or TRBV6-3 and J is TRBJ2-2, with TRBD2 identical over 10 bases. The CDR3 consists of 16 residues. Germline values: CDR1 MNHEY, CDR2 SVGEGT. V trimming: 6 bases; J trimming: 1 base; junction bases outside the gene matches: 5. The CDR3 loop is CASRPSGSGNTGELFF. The CDR3 DNA reads as TGTGCCAGCAGACCTAGCGGGAGTGGGAACACCGGGGAGCTGTTTTTT.

The J gene is TRBJ2-2, the V gene TRBV12-3 or TRBV12-4; TRBD1 matches at 7 bases. The V segment lost 7 bases and the J segment 6 bases; nucleotides outside the gene matches: 8. The CDR3 extends over 14 amino acids. Here the CDR3 DNA reads TGTGCCAGCATTGCCAGGGGGTTGGCCGGGGAGCTGTTTTTT. As protein: CASIARGLAGELFF.

This clonotype was detected a few times. V gene TRBV11-2 combines with J gene TRBJ1-5; D might be TRBD1 (5 bases). CDR3 length equals 16 residues. The ends were cut back, 3 bases at V and 2 bases at J, with 14 bases in the middle. In germline, CDR1 is SGHAT, CDR2 FQNNGV. The CDR3 loop is CASSLGVGGGNQPQHF. CDR3 DNA sequence: TGTGCCAGCAGCTTGGGGGTCGGGGGTGGCAATCAGCCCCAGCATTTT.

This clonotype was seen only once. This chain joins TRBV5-8 and TRBJ1-1; no firm D call. The CDR3 extends over 14 amino acids. CDR1 is SGHTS, CDR2 YDEGEE, per germline. Trimming removed 9 bases at V and 2 bases at J, with 17 bases between. The CDR3, as DNA: TGTGCCATCGGCTCGACGGGGTTTAACACTGAAGCTTTCTTT. Encoded protein: CAIGSTGFNTEAFF.

This clonotype showed up just a few times. V usage is TRBV20-1 and J usage is TRBJ2-5, with D uncertain. Germline V gene sequence: CDR1 DFQATT, CDR2 SNEGSKA (reference sequence). With 2 bases removed from V and 5 bases from J, the gap between germline ends came to 12 bases. This CDR3 spans 13 amino acids. CDR3 loop: CSARRTLGETQYF. The CDR3 region has the DNA TGCAGTGCTAGAAGGACCCTCGGGGAGACCCAGTACTTC.

This clonotype was observed at least ten times. The V call is TRBV27, the J call TRBJ1-5; D remains unclear. This CDR3 comprises 16 residues. The V gene lost 5 bases and the J gene lost 1 base, with 15 bases spanning the gap. Looked up from germline, CDR1 is MNHEY and CDR2 is SMNVEV (reference sequence). The CDR3 sequence is CASSRYPKVSNQPQHF. As DNA, the CDR3 is TGTGCCAGCAGTCGCTACCCGAAGGTCAGCAATCAGCCCCAGCATTTT.

This clonotype occurred many times. The V gene is TRBV11-2, the J gene TRBJ2-1, with TRBD2 matching over 13 bases. Germline V lookup: CDR1 SGHAT, CDR2 FQNNGV. V shed 7 bases, J shed 10 bases, and the junction held 10 bases outside the gene matches. The CDR3 extends over 15 amino acids. The CDR3 loop is CASTATSGRRWEQFF. CDR3 nucleotides: TGTGCCAGCACCGCGACTAGCGGGAGGAGATGGGAGCAGTTCTTC. The entire variable domain, with the rest obtained from reference TRBV11-2 and TRBJ2-1, is as follows: EAGVAQSPRYKIIEKRQSVAFWCNPISGHATLYWYQQILGQGPKLLIQFQNNGVVDDSQLPKDRFSAERLKGVDSTLKIQPAKLEDSAVYLCASTATSGRRWEQFFGPGTRLTVL.

The DNA for the CDR3 is TGTGCCAGCAGTTACGGAGTTATGAACACTGAAGCTTTCTTT. Residues: CASSYGVMNTEAFF. The J gene is TRBJ1-1, the V gene TRBV6-5; D is ambiguous. This CDR3 spans 14 amino acids. V dropped 2 bases and J dropped 0 bases, with 7 bases sitting between them. Germline assignment: CDR1 MNHEY and CDR2 SVGAGI.

This clonotype was seen repeatedly, ten times or more. The chain carries TRBV6-1 and TRBJ2-3; D tentatively reads TRBD1 or TRBD2 (5 bases each). The CDR3 sequence is 15 residues long. CDR1 MNHNS and CDR2 SASEGT come from the germline V gene. With 5 bases removed from V and 5 bases from J, the gap between germline ends came to 17 bases. In DNA, the CDR3 is TGTGCCAGCAGTAAGCCCGGGACCAACAGAGATACGCAGTATTTT. Its translation is CASSKPGTNRDTQYF.

V and J are TRBV7-9 and TRBJ2-7; 9 bases agree with TRBD2. With V trimmed by 5 bases and J by 3 bases, 5 bases remained unmatched. The CDR3 totals 14 residues. Germline assignment: CDR1 SEHNR and CDR2 FQNEAQ (reference sequence). CDR3 nucleotides: TGTGCCAGCAGCACCGTAGCGGGGGACTACGAGCAGTACTTC. It yields the protein CASSTVAGDYEQYF.

This clonotype has at least ten counts. This chain connects TRBV29-1 to TRBJ2-2; a possible D gene is TRBD1 (5 bases). V lost 1 base, J lost 1 base, and 7 bases lay in between. Germline loops: CDR1 SQVTM, CDR2 ANQGSEA. This CDR3 has 14 residues. The CDR3 reads CSVEGGLNTGELFF. CDR3 coding DNA: TGCAGCGTTGAAGGGGGCTTGAACACCGGGGAGCTGTTTTTT.